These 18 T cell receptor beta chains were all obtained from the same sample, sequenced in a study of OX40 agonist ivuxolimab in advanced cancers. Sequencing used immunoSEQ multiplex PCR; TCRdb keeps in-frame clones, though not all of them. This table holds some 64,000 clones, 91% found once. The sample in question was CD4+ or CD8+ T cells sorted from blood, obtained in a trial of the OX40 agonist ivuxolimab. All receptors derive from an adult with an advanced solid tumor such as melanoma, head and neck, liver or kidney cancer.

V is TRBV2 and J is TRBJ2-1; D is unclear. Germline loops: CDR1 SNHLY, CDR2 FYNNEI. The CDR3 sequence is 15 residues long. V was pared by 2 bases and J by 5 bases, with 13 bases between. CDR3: CASSESRAPNNEQFF. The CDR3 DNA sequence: TGTGCCAGCAGTGAATCTCGAGCGCCGAACAATGAGCAGTTCTTC. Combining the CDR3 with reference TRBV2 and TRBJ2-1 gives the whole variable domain EPEVTQTPSHQVTQMGQEVILRCVPISNHLYFYWYRQILGQKVEFLVSFYNNEISEKSEIFDDQFSVERPDGSNFTLKIRSTKLEDSAMYFCASSESRAPNNEQFFGPGTRLTVL.

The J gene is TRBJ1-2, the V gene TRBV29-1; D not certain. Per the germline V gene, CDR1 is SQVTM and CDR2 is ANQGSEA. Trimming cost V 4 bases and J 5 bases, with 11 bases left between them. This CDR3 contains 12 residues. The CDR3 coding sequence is TGCAGCGTTGTTTCCGGAGCATATGGCTACACCTTC. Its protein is CSVVSGAYGYTF.

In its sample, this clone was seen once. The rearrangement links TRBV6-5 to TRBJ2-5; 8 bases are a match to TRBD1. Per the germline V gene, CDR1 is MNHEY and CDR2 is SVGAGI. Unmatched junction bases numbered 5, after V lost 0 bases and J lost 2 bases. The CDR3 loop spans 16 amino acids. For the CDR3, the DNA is TGTGCCAGCAGTTACTCCTGGACAGGGACGCAAGAGACCCAGTACTTC. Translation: CASSYSWTGTQETQYF.

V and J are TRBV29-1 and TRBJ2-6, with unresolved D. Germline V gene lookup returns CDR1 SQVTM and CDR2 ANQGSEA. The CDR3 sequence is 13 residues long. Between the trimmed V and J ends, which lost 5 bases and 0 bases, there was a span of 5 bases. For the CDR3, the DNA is TGCAGCGTTAAGAGCTCTGGGGCCAACGTCCTGACTTTC. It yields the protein CSVKSSGANVLTF. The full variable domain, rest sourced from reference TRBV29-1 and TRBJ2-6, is SAVISQKPSRDICQRGTSLTIQCQVDSQVTMMFWYRQQPGQSLTLIATANQGSEATYESGFVIDKFPISRPNLTFSTLTVSNMSPEDSSIYLCSVKSSGANVLTFGAGSRLTVL.

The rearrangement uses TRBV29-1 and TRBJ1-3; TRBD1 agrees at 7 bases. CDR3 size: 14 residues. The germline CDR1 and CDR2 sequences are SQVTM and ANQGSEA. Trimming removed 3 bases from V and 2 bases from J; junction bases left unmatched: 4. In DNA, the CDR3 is TGCAGCGTTGATTATAGGGGGCCTGGAAACACCATATATTTT. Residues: CSVDYRGPGNTIYF.

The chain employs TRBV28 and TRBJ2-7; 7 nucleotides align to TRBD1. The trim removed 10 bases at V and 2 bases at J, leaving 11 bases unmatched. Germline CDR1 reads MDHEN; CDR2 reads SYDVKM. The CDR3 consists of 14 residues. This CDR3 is CATKPRQGTYEQYF. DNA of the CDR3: TGTGCCACCAAGCCTCGACAGGGTACCTACGAGCAGTACTTC.

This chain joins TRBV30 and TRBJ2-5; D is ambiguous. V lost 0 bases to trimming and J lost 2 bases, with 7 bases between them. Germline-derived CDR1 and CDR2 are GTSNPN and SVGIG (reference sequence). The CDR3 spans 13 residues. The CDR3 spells CAWSVHEQETQYF. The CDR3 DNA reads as TGTGCCTGGAGTGTACACGAGCAAGAGACCCAGTACTTC.

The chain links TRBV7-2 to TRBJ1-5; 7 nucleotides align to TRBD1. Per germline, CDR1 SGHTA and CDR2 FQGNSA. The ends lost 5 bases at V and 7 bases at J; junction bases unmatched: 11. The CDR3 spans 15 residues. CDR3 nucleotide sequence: TGTGCCAGCAGCAATCGACAGGGTATGGGGCAGCCCCAGCATTTT. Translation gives CASSNRQGMGQPQHF. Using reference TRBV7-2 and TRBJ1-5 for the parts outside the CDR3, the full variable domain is GAGVSQSPSNKVTEKGKDVELRCDPISGHTALYWYRQSLGQGLEFLIYFQGNSAPDKSGLPSDRFSAERTGGSVSTLTIQRTQQEDSAVYLCASSNRQGMGQPQHFGDGTRLSIL.

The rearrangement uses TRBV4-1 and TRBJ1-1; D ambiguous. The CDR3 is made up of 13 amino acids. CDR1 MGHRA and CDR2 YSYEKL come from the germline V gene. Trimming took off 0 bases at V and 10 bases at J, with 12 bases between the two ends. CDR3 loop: CASSQEYARGAFF. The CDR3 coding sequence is TGCGCCAGCAGCCAAGAGTACGCCCGGGGAGCTTTCTTT.

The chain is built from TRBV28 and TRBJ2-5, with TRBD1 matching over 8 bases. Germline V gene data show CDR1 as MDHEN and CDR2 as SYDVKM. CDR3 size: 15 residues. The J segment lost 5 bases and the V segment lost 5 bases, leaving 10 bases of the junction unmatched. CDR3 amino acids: CASSRTGSVRETQYF. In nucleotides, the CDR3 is TGTGCCAGCAGTCGGACAGGGTCAGTTCGTGAGACCCAGTACTTC.

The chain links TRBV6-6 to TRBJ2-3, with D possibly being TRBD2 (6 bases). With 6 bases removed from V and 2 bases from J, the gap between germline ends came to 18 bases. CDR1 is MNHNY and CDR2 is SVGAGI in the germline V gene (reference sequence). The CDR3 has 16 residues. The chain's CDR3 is CASSRKPAGHTDTQYF. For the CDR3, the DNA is TGTGCCAGCAGCAGGAAACCAGCGGGCCACACAGATACGCAGTATTTT.

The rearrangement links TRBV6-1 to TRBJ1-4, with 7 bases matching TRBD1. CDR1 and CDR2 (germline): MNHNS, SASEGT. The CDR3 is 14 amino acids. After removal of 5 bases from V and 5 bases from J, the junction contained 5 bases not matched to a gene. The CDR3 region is CASSRQGLNEKLFF. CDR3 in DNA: TGTGCCAGCAGTCGACAGGGCCTAAATGAAAAACTGTTTTTT.

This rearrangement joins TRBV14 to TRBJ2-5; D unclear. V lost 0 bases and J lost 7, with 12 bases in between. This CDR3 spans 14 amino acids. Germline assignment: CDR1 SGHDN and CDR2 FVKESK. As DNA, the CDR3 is TGTGCCAGCAGCCAAGACCCGGCGGCGGTGACCCAGTACTTC. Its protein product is CASSQDPAAVTQYF.

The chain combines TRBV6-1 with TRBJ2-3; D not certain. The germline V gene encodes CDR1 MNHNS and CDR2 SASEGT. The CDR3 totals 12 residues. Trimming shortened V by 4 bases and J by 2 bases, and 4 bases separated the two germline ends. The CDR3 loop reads CASSVFTDTQYF. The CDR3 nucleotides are TGTGCCAGCAGTGTGTTCACAGATACGCAGTATTTT.

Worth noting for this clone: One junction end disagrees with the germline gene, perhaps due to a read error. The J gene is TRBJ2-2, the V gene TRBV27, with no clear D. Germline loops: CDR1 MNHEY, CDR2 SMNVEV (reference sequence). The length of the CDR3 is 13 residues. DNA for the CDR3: TGTGCCAGCAGAGTGCAGAACGCCGGGGAGCTGTTTTTT. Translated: CASRVQNAGELFF.

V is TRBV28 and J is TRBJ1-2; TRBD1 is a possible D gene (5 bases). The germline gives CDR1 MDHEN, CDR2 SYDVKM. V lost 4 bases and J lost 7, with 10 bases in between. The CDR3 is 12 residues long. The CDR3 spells CASSSGKVGYTF. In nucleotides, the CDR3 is TGTGCCAGCAGTTCAGGGAAGGTTGGCTACACCTTC.

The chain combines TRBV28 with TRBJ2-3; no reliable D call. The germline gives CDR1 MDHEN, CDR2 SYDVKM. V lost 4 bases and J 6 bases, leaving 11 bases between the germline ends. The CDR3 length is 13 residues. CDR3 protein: CASSSTRLDTQYF. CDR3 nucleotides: TGTGCCAGCAGTTCCACGCGACTGGATACGCAGTATTTT.

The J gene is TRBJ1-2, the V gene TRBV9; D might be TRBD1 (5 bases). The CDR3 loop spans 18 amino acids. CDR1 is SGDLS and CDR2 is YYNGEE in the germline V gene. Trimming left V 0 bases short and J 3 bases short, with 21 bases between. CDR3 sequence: CASSVDASSGSLDYGYTF. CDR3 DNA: TGTGCCAGCAGCGTAGACGCTTCTTCAGGGTCCCTCGACTATGGCTACACCTTC.